One and the same sample provided the 18 T cell receptor beta chains below, sequenced in a study of beta chain features in type 1 diabetes. The sequenced template was cDNA made from the entire isolated RNA. The data were produced by immunoSEQ multiplex PCR, yet TCRdb's version contains in-frame clones alone and is incomplete. The data contain 350,000 to 400,000 clones, around 15% of them singletons. Sample: naive CD4+ T cells from blood. All receptors derive from a woman between 18 and 29 years old in good health.

The chain joins TRBV19 to TRBJ2-7, with D perhaps matching TRBD1 (5 bases). The CDR3 is 13 amino acids. Looked up from germline, CDR1 is LNHDA and CDR2 is SQIVND (reference sequence). V was trimmed by 3 bases and J by 1 base, leaving 7 bases between them. CDR3 DNA: TGTGCCAGTAGTATCGACAGATCCTACGAGCAGTACTTC. Protein sequence: CASSIDRSYEQYF.

The chain employs TRBV30 and TRBJ2-5, with a possible D match to TRBD2 (5 bases). The CDR3 has 12 residues. Trimming removed 1 base from V and 5 bases from J, with 8 bases in between. Germline CDR1 and CDR2: GTSNPN and SVGIG (reference sequence). The CDR3, as DNA: TGTGCCTGGAGTGAATCGGGGGAGACCCAGTACTTC. Protein sequence: CAWSESGETQYF. The full variable domain, rest sourced from reference TRBV30 and TRBJ2-5, is SQTIHQWPATLVQPVGSPLSLECTVEGTSNPNLYWYRQAAGRGLQLLFYSVGIGQISSEVPQNLSASRPQDRQFILSSKKLLLSDSGFYLCAWSESGETQYFGPGTRLLVL.

This clone was observed a handful of times. The rearrangement uses TRBV15 and TRBJ2-2; D remains ambiguous. CDR3 length equals 13 residues. Germline loops: CDR1 LNHNV, CDR2 YYDKDF (reference sequence). The ends were cut back, 9 bases at V and 1 base at J, with 9 bases in the middle. CDR3 in amino acids: CATSRLNTGELFF. The CDR3 DNA follows: TGTGCCACGTCCAGGTTGAACACCGGGGAGCTGTTTTTT.

This clone was detected a few times. This chain connects TRBV6-5 to TRBJ2-2, with 7 bases fitting TRBD1. With 2 bases clipped from V and 5 bases from J, the junction kept 5 bases outside the gene matches. The CDR3 runs 15 residues. Germline values: CDR1 MNHEY, CDR2 SVGAGI. The CDR3 loop is CASSYDRGHTGELFF. The CDR3 DNA follows: TGTGCCAGCAGTTACGATAGGGGGCATACCGGGGAGCTGTTTTTT.

This clone has a handful of counts. The gene calls are TRBV21-1 and TRBJ2-7; TRBD2, as called in the table, went unchecked against the DNA. TRBV21-1 is assigned pseudogene status. CDR3 length: 14 residues. The CDR3 here is CASTGPSTPYEQYF. The CDR3, as DNA: TGTGCCAGCACAGGACCTAGCACCCCCTACGAGCAGTACTTC.

This chain links TRBV28 with TRBJ2-4; tentative D call: TRBD2 (6 bases). Germline V gene lookup returns CDR1 MDHEN and CDR2 SYDVKM. With 9 bases removed from V and 8 bases from J, the gap between germline ends came to 23 bases. The CDR3 is 15 amino acids. The CDR3 DNA is TGTGCCAGTCGAACCTCCGGGACTGCGGCACACATTCAGTACTTC. Translation gives CASRTSGTAAHIQYF.

The rearrangement uses TRBV30 and TRBJ2-5; possibly TRBD2 for D (5 bases). Per the germline V gene, CDR1 is GTSNPN and CDR2 is SVGIG (reference sequence). The length of the CDR3 is 11 residues. V was shortened by 2 bases and J by 4 bases, with 5 bases between the two germline ends. The DNA of the CDR3 is TGTGCCTGGAGTCTAGCAGAGACCCAGTACTTC. It codes for CAWSLAETQYF.

The sample holds a few counts of this clone. The V gene is TRBV2, the J gene TRBJ2-1, with 10 nucleotides matching TRBD2. The V segment lost 4 bases and the J segment 9 bases; nucleotides outside the gene matches: 12. Germline loops: CDR1 SNHLY, CDR2 FYNNEI. CDR3 length equals 16 residues. The CDR3 spells CASSVRLAGDWGEQFF. CDR3 coding DNA: TGTGCCAGCAGTGTCCGGCTAGCGGGAGATTGGGGTGAGCAGTTCTTC.

The chain employs TRBV27 and TRBJ2-7; TRBD1 matches at 7 bases. The CDR3 covers 13 residues. CDR1 is MNHEY and CDR2 is SMNVEV in the germline V gene (reference sequence). V was pared by 5 bases and J by 3 bases, with 4 bases of the junction left unmatched. CDR3 DNA: TGTGCCAGCAGTCTCCGGGACAGCTACGAGCAGTACTTC. Protein product: CASSLRDSYEQYF.

J is TRBJ2-7 and V is TRBV13; tentative D call: TRBD1 (5 bases). This CDR3 region has 15 residues. The V gene's germline CDR1 is PRHDT and CDR2 FYEKMQ (reference sequence). V shed 3 bases and J shed 0 bases, with 12 bases lying between them. As DNA, the CDR3 is TGTGCCAGCAGCTTGGGGCGGTGGAACTCCTACGAGCAGTACTTC. Its translation: CASSLGRWNSYEQYF.

V is TRBV2 and J is TRBJ1-2; D unclear. CDR1 is SNHLY, CDR2 FYNNEI, per germline. The CDR3 runs 13 residues. The V end was cut by 6 bases, the J end by 6 bases, with 14 bases between. The CDR3 reads CASSHSGGDGYTF. CDR3 coding DNA: TGTGCCAGCAGCCACTCGGGAGGTGATGGCTACACCTTC.

This clone was picked up a small number of times. This chain links TRBV28 with TRBJ2-3; TRBD2 might be the D (5 bases). The CDR3 spans 13 residues. Germline CDR1 is MDHEN and CDR2 is SYDVKM. V was pared by 6 bases and J by 3 bases, with 10 bases between. DNA of the CDR3: TGTGCCAGCAGGCGAGGGTCAACAGATACGCAGTATTTT. Amino acid sequence: CASRRGSTDTQYF.

This clone was seen a handful of times. The rearrangement joins TRBV30 to TRBJ2-7; a weak D match, TRBD1 (6 bases). The CDR3 consists of 16 residues. Trimming stripped 2 bases from V and 0 bases from J, with 17 bases between. Per the germline V gene, CDR1 is GTSNPN and CDR2 is SVGIG (reference sequence). DNA for the CDR3: TGTGCCTGGAGTCCGAAACAGGGACAAAGCTCCTACGAGCAGTACTTC. Translating it yields CAWSPKQGQSSYEQYF.

V gene TRBV28 combines with J gene TRBJ1-2, with TRBD1 as a possible D gene (5 bases). The V and J ends lost 3 bases and 3 bases respectively, with 8 bases between them. The CDR3 contains 13 residues. From germline, CDR1 is MDHEN and CDR2 SYDVKM. CDR3 protein: CASSFEQDYGYTF. DNA of the CDR3: TGTGCCAGCAGTTTTGAACAGGACTATGGCTACACCTTC.

The J gene is TRBJ1-1, the V gene TRBV28; D unclear. Trimming removed 6 bases at V and 0 bases at J, with 11 bases between. CDR3 length equals 14 residues. Germline CDR1 is MDHEN and CDR2 is SYDVKM. Here the CDR3 reads CASRARLVNTEAFF. In DNA, the CDR3 is TGTGCCAGCAGGGCGAGACTGGTGAACACTGAAGCTTTCTTT.

V gene TRBV5-1 combines with J gene TRBJ2-7; 11 nucleotides align to TRBD2. The CDR3 extends over 15 amino acids. CDR1 and CDR2 (germline): SGHRS, YFSETQ. J gave up 1 base and V 2 bases, and 2 bases lay outside the gene matches. The CDR3 here is CASSLSSGRSYEQYF. The CDR3 coding sequence is TGCGCCAGCAGCTTATCTAGCGGGAGGTCCTACGAGCAGTACTTC.

The chain employs TRBV30 and TRBJ2-1, with 10 bases fitting TRBD2. Germline CDR1 is GTSNPN and CDR2 is SVGIG (reference sequence). V lost 8 bases and J lost 1; bases outside the gene matches: 14. This CDR3 comprises 17 residues. CDR3 DNA sequence: TGTGCCGGTAGGGTCTCTAGCGGGAGAGTATCCTACAATGAGCAGTTCTTC. Translation gives CAGRVSSGRVSYNEQFF.

This clone was recorded a few times. V is TRBV18 and J is TRBJ2-4; D might be TRBD1 (5 bases). The germline gives CDR1 KGHSH, CDR2 LQKENI. Deletions cut 4 bases from V and 9 bases from J, with 16 bases between. There are 14 residues in the CDR3. This CDR3 reads CASSQGESGPIQYF. In nucleotides, the CDR3 is TGTGCCAGCTCACAAGGGGAATCCGGGCCCATTCAGTACTTC.